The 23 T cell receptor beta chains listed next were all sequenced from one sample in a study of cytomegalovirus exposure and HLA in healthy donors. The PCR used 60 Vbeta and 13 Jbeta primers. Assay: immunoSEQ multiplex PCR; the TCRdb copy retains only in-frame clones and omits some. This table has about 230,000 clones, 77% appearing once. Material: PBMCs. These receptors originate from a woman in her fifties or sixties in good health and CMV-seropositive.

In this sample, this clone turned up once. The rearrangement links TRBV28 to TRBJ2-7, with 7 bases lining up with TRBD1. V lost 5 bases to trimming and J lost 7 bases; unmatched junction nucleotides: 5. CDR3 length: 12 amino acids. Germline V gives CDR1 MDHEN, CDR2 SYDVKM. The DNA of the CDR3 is TGTGCCAGCAGTAAGTACAGGGGTGAGCAGTACTTC. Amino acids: CASSKYRGEQYF.

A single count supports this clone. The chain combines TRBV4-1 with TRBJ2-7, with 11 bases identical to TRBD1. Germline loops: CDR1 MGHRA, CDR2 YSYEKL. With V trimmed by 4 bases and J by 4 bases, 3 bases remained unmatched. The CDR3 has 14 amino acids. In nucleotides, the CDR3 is TGCGCCAGCAGCCGGGGACAGGGGGTATACGAGCAGTACTTC. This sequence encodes CASSRGQGVYEQYF.

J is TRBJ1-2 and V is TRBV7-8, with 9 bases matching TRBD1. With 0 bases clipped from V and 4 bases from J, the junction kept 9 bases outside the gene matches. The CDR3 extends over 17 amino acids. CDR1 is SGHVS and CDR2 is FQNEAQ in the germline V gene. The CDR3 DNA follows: TGTGCCAGCAGCTTAGCGAGGAAGACAGGGGGGAGCTATGGCTACACCTTC. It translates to CASSLARKTGGSYGYTF.

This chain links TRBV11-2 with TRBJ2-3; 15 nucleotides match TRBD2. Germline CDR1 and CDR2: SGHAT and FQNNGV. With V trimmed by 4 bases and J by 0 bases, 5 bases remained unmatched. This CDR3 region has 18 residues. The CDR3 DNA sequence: TGTGCCAGCAGCTCTGCCGGGACTAGCGGGGGGAGCACAGATACGCAGTATTTT. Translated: CASSSAGTSGGSTDTQYF.

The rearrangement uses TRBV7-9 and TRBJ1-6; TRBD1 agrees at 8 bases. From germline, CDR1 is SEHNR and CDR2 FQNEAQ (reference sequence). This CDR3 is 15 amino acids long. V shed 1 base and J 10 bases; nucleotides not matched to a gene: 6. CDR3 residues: CASSLDRTGRSPLHF. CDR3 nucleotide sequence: TGTGCCAGCAGCTTAGACAGGACAGGGAGATCACCCCTCCACTTT.

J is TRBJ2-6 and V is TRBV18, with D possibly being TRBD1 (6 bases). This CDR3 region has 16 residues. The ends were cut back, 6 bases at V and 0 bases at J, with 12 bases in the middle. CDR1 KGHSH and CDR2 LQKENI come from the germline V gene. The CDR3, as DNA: TGTGCCAGCTCTCCCGGACAGTTCTCTGGGGCCAACGTCCTGACTTTC. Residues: CASSPGQFSGANVLTF.

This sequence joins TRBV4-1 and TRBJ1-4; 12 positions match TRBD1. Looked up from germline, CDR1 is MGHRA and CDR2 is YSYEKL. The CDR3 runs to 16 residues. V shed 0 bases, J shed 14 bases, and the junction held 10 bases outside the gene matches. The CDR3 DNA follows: TGCGCCAGCAGCCAAGATAGGGGGACAGGGGGCGTGGTGCTGTTTTTT. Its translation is CASSQDRGTGGVVLFF.

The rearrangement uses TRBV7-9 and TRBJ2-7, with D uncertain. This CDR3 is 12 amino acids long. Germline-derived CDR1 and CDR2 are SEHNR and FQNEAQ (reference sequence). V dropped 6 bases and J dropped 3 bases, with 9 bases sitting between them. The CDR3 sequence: CASSPPSYEQYF. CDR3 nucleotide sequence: TGTGCCAGCAGTCCCCCGAGCTACGAGCAGTACTTC.

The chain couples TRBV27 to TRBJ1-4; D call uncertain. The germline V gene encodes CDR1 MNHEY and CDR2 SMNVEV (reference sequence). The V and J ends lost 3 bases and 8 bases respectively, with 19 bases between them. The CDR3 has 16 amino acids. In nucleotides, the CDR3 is TGTGCCAGCAGTTTTCTGCGGGGAACTGGGAGGGAAAAACTGTTTTTT. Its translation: CASSFLRGTGREKLFF.

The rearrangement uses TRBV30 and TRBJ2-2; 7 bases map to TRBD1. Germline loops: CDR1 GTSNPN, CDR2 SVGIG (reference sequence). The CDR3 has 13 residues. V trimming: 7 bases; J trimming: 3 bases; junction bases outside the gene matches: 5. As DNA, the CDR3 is TGTGCCTTTGACAGGGTGCACACCGGGGAGCTGTTTTTT. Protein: CAFDRVHTGELFF.

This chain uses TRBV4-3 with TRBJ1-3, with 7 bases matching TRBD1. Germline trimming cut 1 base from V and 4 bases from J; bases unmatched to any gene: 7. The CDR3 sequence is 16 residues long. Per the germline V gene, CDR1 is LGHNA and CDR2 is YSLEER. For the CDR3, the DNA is TGCGCCAGCAGCCAAGGGCGGGAGGGGGCCGGAAACACCATATATTTT. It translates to CASSQGREGAGNTIYF.

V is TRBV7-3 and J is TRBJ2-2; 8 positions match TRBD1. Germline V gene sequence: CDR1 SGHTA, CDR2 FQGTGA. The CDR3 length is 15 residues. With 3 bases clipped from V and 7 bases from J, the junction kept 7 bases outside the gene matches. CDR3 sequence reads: CASSFGSGGYGELFF. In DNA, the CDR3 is TGTGCCAGCAGCTTCGGCTCAGGGGGCTACGGGGAGCTGTTTTTT.

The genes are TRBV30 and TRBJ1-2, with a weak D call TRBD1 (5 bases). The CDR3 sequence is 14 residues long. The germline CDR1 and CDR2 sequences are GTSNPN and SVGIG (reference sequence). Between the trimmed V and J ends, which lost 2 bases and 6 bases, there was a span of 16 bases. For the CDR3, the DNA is TGTGCCTGGAGTCGTATCGGGGGGGAACATGGCTACACCTTC. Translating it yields CAWSRIGGEHGYTF.

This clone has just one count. CDR3 in amino acids: CASSSAGFISGANVLTF. The CDR3 coding sequence is TGTGCCAGCAGTTCCGCAGGGTTCATCTCTGGGGCCAACGTCCTGACTTTC. V and J are TRBV28 and TRBJ2-6; TRBD1 is a possible D gene (5 bases). The V and J ends lost 4 bases and 0 bases respectively, with 13 bases between them. The CDR3 loop spans 17 amino acids. The germline V gene has CDR1 MDHEN and CDR2 SYDVKM.

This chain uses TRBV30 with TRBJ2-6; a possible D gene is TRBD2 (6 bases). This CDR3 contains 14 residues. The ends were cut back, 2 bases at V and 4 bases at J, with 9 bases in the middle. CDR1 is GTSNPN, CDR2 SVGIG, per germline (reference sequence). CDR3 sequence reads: CAWSSGGGANVLTF. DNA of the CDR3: TGTGCCTGGAGTTCAGGAGGGGGGGCCAACGTCCTGACTTTC. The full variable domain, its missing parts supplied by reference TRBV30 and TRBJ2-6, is SQTIHQWPATLVQPVGSPLSLECTVEGTSNPNLYWYRQAAGRGLQLLFYSVGIGQISSEVPQNLSASRPQDRQFILSSKKLLLSDSGFYLCAWSSGGGANVLTFGAGSRLTVL.

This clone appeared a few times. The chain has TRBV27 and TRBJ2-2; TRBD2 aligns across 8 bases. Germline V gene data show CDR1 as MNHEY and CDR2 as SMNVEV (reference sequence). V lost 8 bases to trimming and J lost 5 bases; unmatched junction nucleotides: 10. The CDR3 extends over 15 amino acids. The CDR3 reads CASRRGVFNTGELFF. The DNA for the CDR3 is TGTGCCAGCCGGCGGGGGGTTTTTAATACCGGGGAGCTGTTTTTT.

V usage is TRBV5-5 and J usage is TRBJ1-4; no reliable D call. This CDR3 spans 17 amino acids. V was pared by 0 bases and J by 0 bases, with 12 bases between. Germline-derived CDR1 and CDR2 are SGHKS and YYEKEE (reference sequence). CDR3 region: CASSLAPGGATNEKLFF. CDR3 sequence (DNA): TGTGCCAGCAGCTTGGCCCCCGGCGGGGCAACTAATGAAAAACTGTTTTTT.

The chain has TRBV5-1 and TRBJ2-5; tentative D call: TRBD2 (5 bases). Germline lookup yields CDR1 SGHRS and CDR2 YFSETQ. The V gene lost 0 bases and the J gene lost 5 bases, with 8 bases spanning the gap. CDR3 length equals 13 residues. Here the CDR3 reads CASSLGGSETQYF. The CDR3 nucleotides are TGCGCCAGCAGCTTGGGAGGGTCGGAGACCCAGTACTTC.

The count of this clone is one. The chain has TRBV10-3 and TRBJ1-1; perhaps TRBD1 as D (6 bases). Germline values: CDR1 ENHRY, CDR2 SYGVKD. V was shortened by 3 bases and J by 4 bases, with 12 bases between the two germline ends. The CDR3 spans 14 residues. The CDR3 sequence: CAISDTGMRTEAFF. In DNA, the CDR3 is TGTGCCATCAGTGATACAGGGATGCGCACTGAAGCTTTCTTT.

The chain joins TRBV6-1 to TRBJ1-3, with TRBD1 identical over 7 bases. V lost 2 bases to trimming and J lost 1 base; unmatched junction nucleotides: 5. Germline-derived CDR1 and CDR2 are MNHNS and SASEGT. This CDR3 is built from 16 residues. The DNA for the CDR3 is TGTGCCAGCAGTGAACGGACAGGATCTTCTGGAAACACCATATATTTT. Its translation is CASSERTGSSGNTIYF.

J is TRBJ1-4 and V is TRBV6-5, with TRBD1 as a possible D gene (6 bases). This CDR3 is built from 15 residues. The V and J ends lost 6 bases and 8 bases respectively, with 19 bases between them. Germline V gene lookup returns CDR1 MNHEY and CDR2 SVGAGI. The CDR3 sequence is CASSPSLGQREKLFF. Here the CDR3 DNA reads TGTGCCAGCAGCCCTAGCCTAGGACAGCGCGAAAAACTGTTTTTT.

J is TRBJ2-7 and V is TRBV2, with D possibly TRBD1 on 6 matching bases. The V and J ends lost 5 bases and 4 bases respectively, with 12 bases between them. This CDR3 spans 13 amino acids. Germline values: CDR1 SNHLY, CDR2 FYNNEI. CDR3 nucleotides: TGTGCCAGCAGTATACAGGGTGGGTACGAGCAGTACTTC. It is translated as CASSIQGGYEQYF.

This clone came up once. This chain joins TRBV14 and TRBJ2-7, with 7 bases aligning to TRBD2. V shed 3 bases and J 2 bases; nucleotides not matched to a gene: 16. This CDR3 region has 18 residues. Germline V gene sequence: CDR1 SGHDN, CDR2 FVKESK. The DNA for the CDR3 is TGTGCCAGCAGCCAGGGTCTTCTAAGGGGCGGGAGAGCCTACGAGCAGTACTTC. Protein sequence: CASSQGLLRGGRAYEQYF.